This T cell receptor beta chain derives from a study of spatial heterogeneity in lung cancer. Looking at the study overall: Detected sequences consistently included more beta-chain ones than alpha-chain ones.

Study findings and constraints: The study found ubiquitous expanded tumor TCRs in blood more at resection than follow-up.

Time point meaning: sample taken at primary tumor resection. Whole RNA, which was extracted from tumor, nontumor lung tissue or frozen PBMC, was sequenced without any cell sorting. More than 70 TRACERx patients with early, untreated non-small cell lung cancer donated samples. With 3 bases clipped from V and 5 bases from J, the junction kept 3 bases outside the gene matches. CDR1 is SQVTM and CDR2 is ANQGSEA in the germline V gene. This CDR3 is built from 15 residues. A unique molecular identifier was attached to every TCR cDNA molecule. TCRdb re-called the 5' RACE reads with MiXCR, one entry per CDR3 protein. Of 39,000 or so distinct CDR3 sequences listed, 6.5% to 9.5% were seen once; the top ten hold 28%. This clonotype was recorded at least ten times. Antigen specificity is unknown.

Specimen: PBMCs, collected at surgery. This TCR came from a male donor with early-stage non-small cell lung cancer. The rearrangement joins TRBV29-1 to TRBJ2-3; 15 nucleotides match TRBD2. The CDR3 coding sequence is TGCAGCGTTGACGGGACTAGCGGGGGGCAAGATACGCAGTATTTT. It specifies CSVDGTSGGQDTQYF.